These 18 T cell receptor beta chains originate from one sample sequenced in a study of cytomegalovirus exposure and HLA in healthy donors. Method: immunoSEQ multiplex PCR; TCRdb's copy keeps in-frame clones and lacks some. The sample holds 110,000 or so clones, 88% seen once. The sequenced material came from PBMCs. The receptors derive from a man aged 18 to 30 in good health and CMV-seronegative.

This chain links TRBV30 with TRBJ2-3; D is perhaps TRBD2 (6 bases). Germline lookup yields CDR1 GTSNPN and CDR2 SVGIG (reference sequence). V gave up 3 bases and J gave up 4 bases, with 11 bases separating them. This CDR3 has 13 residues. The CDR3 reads CAWSTGTADTQYF. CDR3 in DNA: TGTGCCTGGAGCACCGGGACTGCAGATACGCAGTATTTT.

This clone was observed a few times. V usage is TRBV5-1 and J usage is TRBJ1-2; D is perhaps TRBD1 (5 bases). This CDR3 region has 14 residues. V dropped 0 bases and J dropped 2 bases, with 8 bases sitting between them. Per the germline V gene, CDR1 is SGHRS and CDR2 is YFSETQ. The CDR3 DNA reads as TGCGCCAGCAGCTTGGGGCAGGGAAACTATGGCTACACCTTC. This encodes CASSLGQGNYGYTF.

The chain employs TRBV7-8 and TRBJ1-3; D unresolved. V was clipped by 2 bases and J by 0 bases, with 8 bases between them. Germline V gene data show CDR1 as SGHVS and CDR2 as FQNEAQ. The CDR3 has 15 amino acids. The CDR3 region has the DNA TGTGCCAGCAGCTTATCCCGGGACTCTGGAAACACCATATATTTT. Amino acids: CASSLSRDSGNTIYF.

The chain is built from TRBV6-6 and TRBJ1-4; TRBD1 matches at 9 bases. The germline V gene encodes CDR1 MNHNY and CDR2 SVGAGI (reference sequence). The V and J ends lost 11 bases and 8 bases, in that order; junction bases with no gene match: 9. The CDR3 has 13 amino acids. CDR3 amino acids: CASRRQGEEKLFF. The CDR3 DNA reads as TGTGCCTCAAGGCGACAGGGGGAGGAAAAACTGTTTTTT.

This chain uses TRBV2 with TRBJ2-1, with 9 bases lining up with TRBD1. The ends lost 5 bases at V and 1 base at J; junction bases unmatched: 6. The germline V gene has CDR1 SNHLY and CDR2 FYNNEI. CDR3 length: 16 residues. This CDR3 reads CASSPRTGASYNEQFF. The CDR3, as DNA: TGTGCCAGCAGTCCGAGGACAGGGGCGTCCTACAATGAGCAGTTCTTC.

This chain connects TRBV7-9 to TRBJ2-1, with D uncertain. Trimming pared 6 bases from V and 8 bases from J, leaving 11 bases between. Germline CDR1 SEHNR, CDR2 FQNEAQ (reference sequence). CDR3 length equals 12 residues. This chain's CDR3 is CASSLGQDEQFF. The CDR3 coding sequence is TGTGCCAGCAGTCTAGGCCAAGATGAGCAGTTCTTC.

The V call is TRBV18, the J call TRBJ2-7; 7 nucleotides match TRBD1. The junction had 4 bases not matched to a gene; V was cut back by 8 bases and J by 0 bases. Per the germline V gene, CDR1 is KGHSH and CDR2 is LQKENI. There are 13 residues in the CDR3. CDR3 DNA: TGTGCCAGCCGTCGGGACAGCTCCTACGAGCAGTACTTC. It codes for CASRRDSSYEQYF.

Here the CDR3 reads CASSAVLGGANVLTF. Written as DNA, the CDR3 is TGTGCCAGCAGTGCAGTCCTAGGTGGGGCCAACGTCCTGACTTTC. The V call is TRBV28, the J call TRBJ2-6; D remains unclear. V lost 5 bases and J lost 3, with 11 bases in between. The germline CDR1 and CDR2 sequences are MDHEN and SYDVKM. This CDR3 region has 15 residues.

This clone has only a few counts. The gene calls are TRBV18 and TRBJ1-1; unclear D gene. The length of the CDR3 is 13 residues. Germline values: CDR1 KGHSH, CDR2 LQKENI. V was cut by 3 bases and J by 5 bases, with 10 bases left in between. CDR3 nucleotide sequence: TGTGCCAGCTCACCTTCAGGTCTAACTGAAGCTTTCTTT. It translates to CASSPSGLTEAFF.

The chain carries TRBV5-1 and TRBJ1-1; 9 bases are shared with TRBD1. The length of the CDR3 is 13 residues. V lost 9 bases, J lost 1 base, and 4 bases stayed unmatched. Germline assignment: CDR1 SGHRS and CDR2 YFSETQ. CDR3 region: CATTGGPNTEAFF. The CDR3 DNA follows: TGCGCCACCACAGGGGGCCCGAACACTGAAGCTTTCTTT.

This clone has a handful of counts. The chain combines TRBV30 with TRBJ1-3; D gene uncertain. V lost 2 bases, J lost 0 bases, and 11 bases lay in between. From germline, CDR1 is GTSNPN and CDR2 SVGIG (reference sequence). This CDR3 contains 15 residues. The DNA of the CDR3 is TGTGCCTGGAGTAATGGAGTGAGCTCTGGAAACACCATATATTTT. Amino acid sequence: CAWSNGVSSGNTIYF.

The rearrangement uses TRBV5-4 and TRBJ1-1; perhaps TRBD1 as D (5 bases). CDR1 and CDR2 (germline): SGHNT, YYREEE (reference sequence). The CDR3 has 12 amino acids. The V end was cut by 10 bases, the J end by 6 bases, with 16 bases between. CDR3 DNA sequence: TGTGCCCAAAGTGGGGGGAGCCCTGAAGCTTTCTTT. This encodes CAQSGGSPEAFF.

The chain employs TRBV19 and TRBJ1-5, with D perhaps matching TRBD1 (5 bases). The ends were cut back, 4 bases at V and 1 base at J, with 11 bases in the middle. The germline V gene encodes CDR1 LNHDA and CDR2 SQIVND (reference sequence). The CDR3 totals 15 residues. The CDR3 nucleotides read TGTGCCAGTAGTACCTCAGGGCGAAGCAATCAGCCCCAGCATTTT. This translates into CASSTSGRSNQPQHF. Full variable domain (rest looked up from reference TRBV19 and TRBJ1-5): DGGITQSPKYLFRKEGQNVTLSCEQNLNHDAMYWYRQDPGQGLRLIYYSQIVNDFQKGDIAEGYSVSREKKESFPLTVTSAQKNPTAFYLCASSTSGRSNQPQHFGDGTRLSIL.

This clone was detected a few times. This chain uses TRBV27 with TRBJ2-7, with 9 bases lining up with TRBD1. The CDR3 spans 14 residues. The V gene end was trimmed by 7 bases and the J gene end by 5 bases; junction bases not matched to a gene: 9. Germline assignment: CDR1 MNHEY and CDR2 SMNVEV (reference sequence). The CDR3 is CASTYRDRVHEQYF. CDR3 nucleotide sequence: TGTGCCAGCACCTACCGGGACAGGGTCCACGAGCAGTACTTC.

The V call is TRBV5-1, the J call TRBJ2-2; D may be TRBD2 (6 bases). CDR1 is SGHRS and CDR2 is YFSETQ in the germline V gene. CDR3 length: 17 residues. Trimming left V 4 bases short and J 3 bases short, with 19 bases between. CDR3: CASSLFSGTGDTGELFF. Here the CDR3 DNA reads TGCGCCAGCAGCCTGTTTTCGGGCACGGGGGACACCGGGGAGCTGTTTTTT.

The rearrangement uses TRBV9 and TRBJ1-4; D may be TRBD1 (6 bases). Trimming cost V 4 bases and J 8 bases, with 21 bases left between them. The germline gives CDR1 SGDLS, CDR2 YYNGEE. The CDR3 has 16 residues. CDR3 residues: CASSKEPQGRGEKLFF. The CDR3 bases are TGTGCCAGCAGCAAAGAACCACAGGGAAGGGGCGAAAAACTGTTTTTT. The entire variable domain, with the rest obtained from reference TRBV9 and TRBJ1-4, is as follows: DSGVTQTPKHLITATGQRVTLRCSPRSGDLSVYWYQQSLDQGLQFLIQYYNGEERAKGNILERFSAQQFPDLHSELNLSSLELGDSALYFCASSKEPQGRGEKLFFGSGTQLSVL.

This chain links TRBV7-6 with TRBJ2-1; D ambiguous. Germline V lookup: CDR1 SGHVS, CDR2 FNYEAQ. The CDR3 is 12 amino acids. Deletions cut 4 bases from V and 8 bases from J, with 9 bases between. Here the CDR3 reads CASSSTRYEQFF. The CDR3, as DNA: TGTGCCAGCAGCTCAACGAGATATGAGCAGTTCTTC.

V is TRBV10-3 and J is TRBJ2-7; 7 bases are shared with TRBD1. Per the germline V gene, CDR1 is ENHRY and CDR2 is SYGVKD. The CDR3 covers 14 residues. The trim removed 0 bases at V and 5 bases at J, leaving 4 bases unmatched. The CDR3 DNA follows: TGTGCCATCAGTGAGTCAGGACAGGCCGACGAGCAGTACTTC. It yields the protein CAISESGQADEQYF.